Below are 15 T cell receptor beta chains sequenced from a single sample in a study of shared clonotypes between healthy human individuals. Method: immunoSEQ multiplex PCR; TCRdb's copy keeps in-frame clones and lacks some. The data contain about 2.1 million clones, more than 85% of them singletons. Selected positively for CCR7 and CD45RO-negative, naive CD8 cells excluded terminally differentiated effector memory CD45RA+ cells. The material sequenced was naive CD8+ T cells from PBMCs. These receptors came from a man in his late teens or twenties in good health. Some clones in this sample may be carry-over from other donors' samples.

The rearrangement uses TRBV4-3 and TRBJ1-2; D uncertain. The CDR3 sequence is 16 residues long. V was pared by 0 bases and J by 8 bases, with 19 bases between. Germline V gives CDR1 LGHNA, CDR2 YSLEER. CDR3 amino acids: CASSQDLAERMWGYTF. In DNA, the CDR3 is TGCGCCAGCAGCCAAGATCTCGCAGAACGAATGTGGGGCTACACCTTC.

The V call is TRBV6-5, the J call TRBJ2-1; D gene unclear. The ends were cut back, 5 bases at V and 6 bases at J, with 17 bases in the middle. The CDR3 covers 15 residues. Germline V lookup: CDR1 MNHEY, CDR2 SVGAGI. CDR3 nucleotides: TGTGCCAGCAGTCACGTCCGAAGAGGCGGCAATGAGCAGTTCTTC. It specifies CASSHVRRGGNEQFF.

The chain joins TRBV9 to TRBJ2-1; 9 positions match TRBD2. With 3 bases clipped from V and 6 bases from J, the junction kept 7 bases outside the gene matches. The CDR3 sequence is 15 residues long. Germline lookup yields CDR1 SGDLS and CDR2 YYNGEE. DNA for the CDR3: TGTGCCAGCAGCGCCGGGACTAGCCATATCAATGAGCAGTTCTTC. Amino acids: CASSAGTSHINEQFF.

Regarding this clone: At the DNA level, this CDR3 is encoded by other sequences in the same sample as well. The chain links TRBV19 to TRBJ2-1; D gene unclear. Germline CDR1 is LNHDA and CDR2 is SQIVND (reference sequence). This CDR3 contains 12 residues. V gave up 1 base and J gave up 7 bases, with 5 bases separating them. CDR3 in amino acids: CASSIVPNEQFF. The DNA of the CDR3 is TGTGCCAGTAGTATAGTTCCTAATGAGCAGTTCTTC.

V is TRBV27 and J is TRBJ2-7; 8 bases line up with TRBD1. The V gene's germline CDR1 is MNHEY and CDR2 SMNVEV (reference sequence). The CDR3 consists of 13 residues. The J segment lost 5 bases and the V segment lost 5 bases, leaving 5 bases of the junction unmatched. This chain's CDR3 is CASSRQGSNEQYF. CDR3 sequence (DNA): TGTGCCAGCAGTCGACAGGGGTCGAACGAGCAGTACTTC.

The chain links TRBV4-1 to TRBJ2-2; possible D gene TRBD2, 5 bases. The germline CDR1 and CDR2 sequences are MGHRA and YSYEKL. V lost 4 bases to trimming and J lost 2 bases, with 11 bases between them. CDR3 size: 15 residues. The CDR3 sequence is CASSPREFNTGELFF. CDR3 sequence (DNA): TGCGCCAGCAGCCCGAGGGAATTTAACACCGGGGAGCTGTTTTTT.

As regards this clone: The same CDR3 arises from other DNA sequences in this sample as well. V is TRBV28 and J is TRBJ2-7, with D perhaps TRBD2 (5 bases). The CDR3 extends over 13 amino acids. Germline V gene sequence: CDR1 MDHEN, CDR2 SYDVKM. Trimming shortened V by 6 bases and J by 2 bases, and 11 bases separated the two germline ends. The CDR3 protein is CASSNPRAYEQYF. The CDR3 DNA reads as TGTGCCAGCAGCAATCCGCGGGCCTACGAGCAGTACTTC.

The V and J genes are TRBV11-2 and TRBJ2-3; TRBD2 matches at 10 bases. Germline CDR1 and CDR2: SGHAT and FQNNGV. The V gene end was trimmed by 2 bases and the J gene end by 4 bases; junction bases not matched to a gene: 9. The CDR3 spans 17 residues. The CDR3 DNA reads as TGTGCCAGCAGCTTACGGCCTAGCGGGAGTATCCCAGATACGCAGTATTTT. It yields the protein CASSLRPSGSIPDTQYF.

This sequence joins TRBV7-6 and TRBJ2-2; 15 bases are a match to TRBD2. Unmatched junction bases numbered 4, after V lost 10 bases and J lost 1 base. Per the germline V gene, CDR1 is SGHVS and CDR2 is FNYEAQ. The CDR3 covers 16 residues. CDR3 sequence: CATGLAGGLNTGELFF. In nucleotides, the CDR3 is TGTGCCACAGGACTAGCGGGAGGGTTGAACACCGGGGAGCTGTTTTTT.

This chain uses TRBV28 with TRBJ2-5; 7 bases are shared with TRBD1. Trimming took 5 bases from V and 1 from J; bases not matched to a gene: 4. The CDR3 loop spans 14 amino acids. Germline V gene lookup returns CDR1 MDHEN and CDR2 SYDVKM. The CDR3 DNA sequence: TGTGCCAGCAGTACACAGGGGACCCAAGAGACCCAGTACTTC. This translates into CASSTQGTQETQYF.

The gene calls are TRBV19 and TRBJ1-2; D gene unclear. Germline V lookup: CDR1 LNHDA, CDR2 SQIVND (reference sequence). This CDR3 spans 13 amino acids. Trimming cost V 5 bases and J 5 bases, with 12 bases left between them. CDR3 coding DNA: TGTGCCAGTAGTTTAGTCCTGCCTTATGGCTACACCTTC. Translating gives CASSLVLPYGYTF.

The rearrangement joins TRBV18 to TRBJ1-1; no reliable D call. Germline CDR1 KGHSH, CDR2 LQKENI. Trimming took off 2 bases at V and 3 bases at J, with 16 bases between the two ends. CDR3 length equals 16 residues. The DNA for the CDR3 is TGTGCCAGCTCACCAATGGACCAAATCTTAGACACTGAAGCTTTCTTT. It translates to CASSPMDQILDTEAFF.

The V gene is TRBV27, the J gene TRBJ1-5, with D possibly TRBD1 on 6 matching bases. Germline assignment: CDR1 MNHEY and CDR2 SMNVEV (reference sequence). V lost 7 bases, J lost 2 bases, and 15 bases lay in between. CDR3 length equals 15 residues. The CDR3 loop is CASTPGGGGNQPQHF. The CDR3 bases are TGTGCCAGCACGCCGGGGGGCGGGGGCAATCAGCCCCAGCATTTT.

The gene calls are TRBV11-2 and TRBJ2-7; 7 nucleotides agree with TRBD1. This CDR3 has 14 residues. Germline CDR1 is SGHAT and CDR2 is FQNNGV. CDR3 loop: CAFPRTGFSYEQYF. CDR3 DNA sequence: TGTGCATTTCCGAGGACAGGCTTTTCCTACGAGCAGTACTTC.

This clone has just one count. The chain links TRBV6-5 to TRBJ1-2; TRBD1 agrees at 8 bases. Germline CDR1 is MNHEY and CDR2 is SVGAGI. This CDR3 contains 12 residues. Trimming removed 6 bases from V and 6 bases from J; junction bases left unmatched: 3. The CDR3 sequence: CASSRQGHGYTF. CDR3 sequence (DNA): TGTGCCAGCAGCCGACAGGGGCATGGCTACACCTTC.